Following are 10 T cell receptor beta chains from one sample sequenced in a study of cytomegalovirus exposure and HLA in healthy donors. Amplification used 60 Vbeta primers and 13 Jbeta primers. Clones were sequenced by immunoSEQ multiplex PCR, and TCRdb holds only the in-frame ones, with some missing. The table has roughly 100,000 clones, 60% to 80% seen once. Sequenced sample: PBMCs. These receptors all come from a man aged 50 to 59 in good health and CMV-seropositive.

J is TRBJ2-2 and V is TRBV7-2; 13 bases are shared with TRBD2. The germline V gene has CDR1 SGHTA and CDR2 FQGNSA. The CDR3 loop spans 18 amino acids. J gave up 5 bases and V 0 bases, and 6 bases lay outside the gene matches. DNA for the CDR3: TGTGCCAGCAGCTTAGCGCTAGGACTAGCGGGAGTGACCGGGGAGCTGTTTTTT. It is translated as CASSLALGLAGVTGELFF.

On this clone itself: A read error may produce the germline difference seen at one junction end. The chain employs TRBV4-2 and TRBJ2-4, with D tentatively TRBD1 (7 bases). The CDR3 runs 14 residues. Germline CDR1 LGHNA, CDR2 YNFKEQ. CDR3 sequence (DNA): TGTGCCAGCAGCCAACAGGGGGGAGTAAACAGTCAGTACTTC. Translating gives CASSQQGGVNSQYF.

The chain couples TRBV10-3 to TRBJ2-3; 9 nucleotides align to TRBD2. Germline CDR1 and CDR2: ENHRY and SYGVKD. CDR3 size: 13 residues. The trim removed 8 bases at V and 8 bases at J, leaving 8 bases unmatched. CDR3 nucleotide sequence: TGTGCCATCGGGACTAGCAAGGGGCCTACGCAGTATTTT. Translated: CAIGTSKGPTQYF.

This clone was counted a single time. V gene TRBV2 combines with J gene TRBJ2-7; D is undetermined. Germline assignment: CDR1 SNHLY and CDR2 FYNNEI. This CDR3 spans 11 amino acids. Trimming pared 6 bases from V and 3 bases from J, leaving 6 bases between. DNA for the CDR3: TGTGCCAGCAGCCCGTTCTACGAGCAGTACTTC. Encoded protein: CASSPFYEQYF.

The chain has TRBV7-6 and TRBJ2-2; 13 bases align to TRBD2. The CDR3 spans 15 residues. V lost 8 bases to trimming and J lost 3 bases; unmatched junction nucleotides: 3. Germline V gives CDR1 SGHVS, CDR2 FNYEAQ. This CDR3 reads CASRGLAGDTGELFF. For the CDR3, the DNA is TGTGCCAGCCGCGGACTAGCGGGAGACACCGGGGAGCTGTTTTTT. The full variable domain, in which reference TRBV7-6 and TRBJ2-2 provide the parts outside the CDR3, is GAGVSQSPRYKVTKRGQDVALRCDPISGHVSLYWYRQALGQGPEFLTYFNYEAQQDKSGLPNDRFSAERPEGSISTLTIQRTEQRDSAMYRCASRGLAGDTGELFFGEGSRLTVL.

The rearrangement uses TRBV6-1 and TRBJ1-2; 11 positions agree with TRBD1. The CDR3 has 14 amino acids. The V and J ends lost 6 bases and 5 bases, in that order; junction bases with no gene match: 5. The germline CDR1 and CDR2 sequences are MNHNS and SASEGT. CDR3 amino acids: CASSPGTGGYGYTF. In DNA, the CDR3 is TGTGCCAGCAGCCCCGGGACAGGGGGATATGGCTACACCTTC.

The V gene is TRBV6-1, the J gene TRBJ1-2; no firm D call. V shed 2 bases and J shed 4 bases, with 11 bases lying between them. This CDR3 spans 14 amino acids. Per the germline V gene, CDR1 is MNHNS and CDR2 is SASEGT. The CDR3 nucleotides read TGTGCCAGCAGTGAAAGGATGAGACTCTATGGCTACACCTTC. It codes for CASSERMRLYGYTF.

V and J are TRBV11-2 and TRBJ1-2, with 9 positions matching TRBD1. Per the germline V gene, CDR1 is SGHAT and CDR2 is FQNNGV. The CDR3 covers 15 residues. V was clipped by 5 bases and J by 7 bases; unmatched bases: 11. The CDR3 coding sequence is TGTGCCAGCAGCCCGGGACAGGGAGGATGGTCTGGCTACACCTTC. This translates into CASSPGQGGWSGYTF.

J is TRBJ1-2 and V is TRBV9; 9 nucleotides line up with TRBD1. J gave up 8 bases and V 3 bases, and 5 bases lay outside the gene matches. From germline, CDR1 is SGDLS and CDR2 YYNGEE. The CDR3 loop spans 13 amino acids. CDR3 coding DNA: TGTGCCAGCAGCGCGGGACAGGGAGAAGGCTACACCTTC. Its protein product is CASSAGQGEGYTF.

The J gene is TRBJ2-1, the V gene TRBV5-1, with 7 nucleotides matching TRBD1. Germline V CDR1 and CDR2: SGHRS, YFSETQ. J lost 4 bases, V lost 3 bases, and 4 bases had no gene match. The CDR3 length is 14 residues. As DNA, the CDR3 is TGCGCCAGCAGCTCTGGACAGGAGTACAATGAGCAGTTCTTC. It encodes CASSSGQEYNEQFF.